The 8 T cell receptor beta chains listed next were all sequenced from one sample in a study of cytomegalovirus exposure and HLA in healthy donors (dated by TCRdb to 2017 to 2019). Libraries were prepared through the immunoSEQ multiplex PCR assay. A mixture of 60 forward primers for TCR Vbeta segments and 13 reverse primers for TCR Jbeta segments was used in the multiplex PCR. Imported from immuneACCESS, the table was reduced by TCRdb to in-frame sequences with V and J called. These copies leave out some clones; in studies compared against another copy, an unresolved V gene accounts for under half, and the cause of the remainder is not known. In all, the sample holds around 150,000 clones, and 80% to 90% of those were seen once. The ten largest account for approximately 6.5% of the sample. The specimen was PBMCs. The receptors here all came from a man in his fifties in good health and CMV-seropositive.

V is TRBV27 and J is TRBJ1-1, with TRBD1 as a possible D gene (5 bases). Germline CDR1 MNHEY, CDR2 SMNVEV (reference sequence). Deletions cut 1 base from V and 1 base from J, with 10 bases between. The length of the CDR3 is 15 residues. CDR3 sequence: CASSLLGRENTEAFF. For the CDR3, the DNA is TGTGCCAGCAGTTTATTGGGCAGGGAGAACACTGAAGCTTTCTTT.

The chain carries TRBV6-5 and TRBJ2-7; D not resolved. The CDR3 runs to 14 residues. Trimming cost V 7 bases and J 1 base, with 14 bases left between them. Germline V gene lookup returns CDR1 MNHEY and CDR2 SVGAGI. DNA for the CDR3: TGTGCCAGCACCCCTCTGGGCGAATCCTACGAGCAGTACTTC. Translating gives CASTPLGESYEQYF.

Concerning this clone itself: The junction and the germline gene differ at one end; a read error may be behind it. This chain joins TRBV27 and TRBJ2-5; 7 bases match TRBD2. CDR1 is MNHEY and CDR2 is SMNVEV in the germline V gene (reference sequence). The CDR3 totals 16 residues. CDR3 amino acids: CASNDGGGEGQKTQYF. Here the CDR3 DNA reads TGTGCCAGCAACGACGGTGGGGGGGAGGGCCAAAAGACCCAGTACTTC.

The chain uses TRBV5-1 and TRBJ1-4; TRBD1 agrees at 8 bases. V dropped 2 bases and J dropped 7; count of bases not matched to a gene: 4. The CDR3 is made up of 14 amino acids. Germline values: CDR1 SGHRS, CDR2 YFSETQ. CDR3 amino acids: CASSFTGGSEKLFF. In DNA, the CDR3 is TGCGCCAGCAGCTTCACAGGGGGTTCTGAAAAACTGTTTTTT.

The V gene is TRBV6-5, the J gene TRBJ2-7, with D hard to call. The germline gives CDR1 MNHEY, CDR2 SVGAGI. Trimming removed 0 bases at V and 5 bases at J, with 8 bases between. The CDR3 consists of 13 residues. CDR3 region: CASSYSVSNEQYF. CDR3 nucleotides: TGTGCCAGCAGTTACTCTGTGTCCAACGAGCAGTACTTC.

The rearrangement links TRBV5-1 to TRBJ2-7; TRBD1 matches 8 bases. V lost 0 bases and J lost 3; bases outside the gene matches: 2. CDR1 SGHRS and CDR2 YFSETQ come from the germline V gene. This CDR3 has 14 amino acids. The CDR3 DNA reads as TGCGCCAGCAGCTTGGAAACAGGGGGCTACGAGCAGTACTTC. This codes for CASSLETGGYEQYF.

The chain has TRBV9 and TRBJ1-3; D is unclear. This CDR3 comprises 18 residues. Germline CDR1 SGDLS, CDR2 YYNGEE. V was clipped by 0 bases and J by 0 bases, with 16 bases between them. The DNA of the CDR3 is TGTGCCAGCAGCGTAGCTCCTCCGTCAGTCCTCTCTGGAAACACCATATATTTT. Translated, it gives CASSVAPPSVLSGNTIYF. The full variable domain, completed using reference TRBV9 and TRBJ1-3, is DSGVTQTPKHLITATGQRVTLRCSPRSGDLSVYWYQQSLDQGLQFLIQYYNGEERAKGNILERFSAQQFPDLHSELNLSSLELGDSALYFCASSVAPPSVLSGNTIYFGEGSWLTVV.

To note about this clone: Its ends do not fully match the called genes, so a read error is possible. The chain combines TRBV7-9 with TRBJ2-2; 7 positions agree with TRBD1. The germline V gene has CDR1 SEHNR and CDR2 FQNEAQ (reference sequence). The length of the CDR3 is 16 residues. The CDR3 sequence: CSSSLVKGQVSGELFF. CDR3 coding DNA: TGTTCCAGCAGCTTAGTAAAAGGACAGGTCTCCGGGGAGCTGTTTTTT. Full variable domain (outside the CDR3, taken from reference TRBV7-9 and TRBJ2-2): DTGVSQNPRHKITKRGQNVTFRCDPISEHNRLYWYRQTLGQGPEFLTYFQNEAQLEKSRLLSDRFSAERPKGSFSTLEIQRTEQGDSAMYLCSSSLVKGQVSGELFFGEGSRLTVL.